The 10 T cell receptor beta chains given below trace back to one sample, sequenced in a study of blood T cell repertoires in COVID-19. Profiling relied on immunoSEQ multiplex PCR, and the TCRdb table lists in-frame clones only, not all of them. The sample yields approximately 73,000 clones, approximately 89% seen once. Sequencing input: peripheral blood. These receptors were collected from a woman aged 60-70 years with acute or convalescent COVID-19.

The chain is built from TRBV6-5 and TRBJ1-5; D is possibly TRBD1 (5 bases). Germline CDR1 MNHEY, CDR2 SVGAGI. CDR3 length: 13 amino acids. V was cut by 10 bases and J by 0 bases, with 10 bases left in between. DNA for the CDR3: TGTGCCACCATAAGGGGTAGCAATCAGCCCCAGCATTTT. Translation gives CATIRGSNQPQHF.

This sequence joins TRBV28 and TRBJ1-2, with 7 positions matching TRBD1. Losses at the gene ends were 6 bases for V and 3 bases for J; bases not matched to a gene: 4. CDR1 and CDR2 from the germline V gene are MDHEN and SYDVKM. The CDR3 is made up of 13 amino acids. CDR3 sequence (DNA): TGTGCCAGCAGCATAGGGGGCCACTATGGCTACACCTTC. This sequence encodes CASSIGGHYGYTF.

The J gene is TRBJ1-2, the V gene TRBV5-1; 7 bases align to TRBD1. The CDR3 loop spans 14 amino acids. The germline V gene encodes CDR1 SGHRS and CDR2 YFSETQ. The junction had 13 bases not matched to a gene; V was cut back by 6 bases and J by 8 bases. The CDR3 DNA is TGCGCCAGCACCCCCTCCGGACAGGCGGGGGGCTACACCTTC. Translating it yields CASTPSGQAGGYTF. The entire variable domain, with the rest obtained from reference TRBV5-1 and TRBJ1-2, is as follows: KAGVTQTPRYLIKTRGQQVTLSCSPISGHRSVSWYQQTPGQGLQFLFEYFSETQRNKGNFPGRFSGRQFSNSRSEMNVSTLELGDSALYLCASTPSGQAGGYTFGSGTRLTVV.

This clone was seen only once. The V and J genes are TRBV28 and TRBJ1-1; D is unresolved. Trimming removed 6 bases at V and 3 bases at J, with 17 bases between. The CDR3 is 15 residues long. From germline, CDR1 is MDHEN and CDR2 SYDVKM. CDR3 coding DNA: TGTGCCAGCAGCACCCCGGTGCCAGGATACACTGAAGCTTTCTTT. As protein: CASSTPVPGYTEAFF.

A single count supports this clone. J is TRBJ2-4 and V is TRBV28; weak D call: TRBD2 (7 bases). Germline values: CDR1 MDHEN, CDR2 SYDVKM. The CDR3 loop spans 18 amino acids. V was trimmed by 9 bases and J by 1 base, leaving 25 bases between them. CDR3 amino acids: CARSWGGTAFQAKNIQYF. CDR3 nucleotides: TGTGCCAGATCATGGGGGGGCACTGCGTTCCAGGCCAAAAACATTCAGTACTTC.

The chain joins TRBV10-3 to TRBJ1-5, with TRBD1 matching 8 bases. Trimming removed 10 bases from V and 0 bases from J; junction bases left unmatched: 8. The CDR3 length is 15 residues. The germline gives CDR1 ENHRY, CDR2 SYGVKD. CDR3 region: CATRADRASNQPQHF. DNA of the CDR3: TGTGCCACCAGGGCGGACAGGGCTAGCAATCAGCCCCAGCATTTT.

The chain has TRBV5-1 and TRBJ1-1; D not resolved. V was trimmed by 1 base and J by 1 base, leaving 5 bases between them. From germline, CDR1 is SGHRS and CDR2 YFSETQ. This CDR3 has 13 residues. CDR3 coding DNA: TGCGCCAGCAGCTTGACACCGAACACTGAAGCTTTCTTT. It is translated as CASSLTPNTEAFF.

Here the CDR3 DNA reads TGTGCCAGCAGTCCGACAGGGAAGAACACTGAAGCTTTCTTT. This sequence encodes CASSPTGKNTEAFF. This chain links TRBV6-2 or TRBV6-3 with TRBJ1-1, with 7 bases fitting TRBD1. Germline values: CDR1 MNHEY, CDR2 SVGEGT. Trimming removed 5 bases from V and 1 base from J; junction bases left unmatched: 4. The CDR3 consists of 14 residues.

The CDR3 sequence: CASGQPDGGYTF. The CDR3 DNA follows: TGCGCCAGCGGACAGCCCGATGGCGGCTACACCTTC. The chain uses TRBV5-1 and TRBJ1-2; tentative D call: TRBD1 (6 bases). Germline CDR1 is SGHRS and CDR2 is YFSETQ. The CDR3 loop spans 12 amino acids. Between the trimmed V and J ends, which lost 7 bases and 8 bases, there was a span of 15 bases. Full variable domain (outside the CDR3, taken from reference TRBV5-1 and TRBJ1-2): KAGVTQTPRYLIKTRGQQVTLSCSPISGHRSVSWYQQTPGQGLQFLFEYFSETQRNKGNFPGRFSGRQFSNSRSEMNVSTLELGDSALYLCASGQPDGGYTFGSGTRLTVV.

This clone was seen a few times. The junction shows a germline mismatch at one end, possibly a read error. J is TRBJ1-3 and V is TRBV5-1, with unresolved D. In germline, CDR1 is SGHRS, CDR2 YFSETQ. The length of the CDR3 is 15 residues. CDR3 sequence reads: CASSLASGAGNTKYF. DNA for the CDR3: TGCGCCAGCAGCTTGGCCTCGGGAGCTGGAAACACCAAATATTTT.